These T cell receptor beta chains were read from a single sample in a study of STAT5B mutations in CD4+ large granular lymphocyte leukemia. This table comes from immunoSEQ multiplex PCR, and its TCRdb copy is limited to in-frame clones, with some not included. The table records 15,000 to 25,000 clones, about four fifths of them present only once. What was sequenced was CD4+ T cells from blood buffy coats. These receptors all stem from a human donor in good health. CDR3s include the opening cysteine and the closing phenylalanine or tryptophan. D genes are given only for firm matches. Clone sizes are given selectively: once, few, many, or a class where the clone is expanded.

v_gene,abundance,j_gene,d_gene,CDR3nt,CDR3aa
TRBV11-2,.,TRBJ2-1,TRBD2,TGTGCCAGCAGCTTAGCCCTACTAGCGGGGGCCCACAATGAGCAGTTCTTC,CASSLALLAGAHNEQFF
TRBV19,.,TRBJ2-4,TRBD1,TGTGCCAGTAGCCGACAGGGGGCGGACATTCAGTACTTC,CASSRQGADIQYF
TRBV19,.,TRBJ2-7,TRBD1,TGTGCCAGTAGCCTTAGGACAGGGGATGCCTACGAGCAGTACTTC,CASSLRTGDAYEQYF
TRBV5-6,.,TRBJ2-5,.,TGTGCCAGCAGCTTTACTGGGCGAGAGACCCAGTACTTC,CASSFTGRETQYF
TRBV27,.,TRBJ2-7,.,TGTGCCAGCAGTGGGGCTGTGGGACACCGTTGGGAGCAGTACTTC,CASSGAVGHRWEQYF
TRBV14,few,TRBJ1-1,.,TGTGCCAGCAGCCAAGTCCCGGGAATCACTGAAGCTTTCTTT,CASSQVPGITEAFF
TRBV7-2,.,TRBJ2-1,TRBD1,TGTGCCAGCAACCGGGACAGATACAATGAGCAGTTCTTC,CASNRDRYNEQFF
TRBV7-9,.,TRBJ2-3,.,TGTGCCAGCAGCCCCCTAGGGACTCGGGGGACAGATACGCAGTATTTT,CASSPLGTRGTDTQYF
TRBV11-2,.,TRBJ1-5,.,TGTGCCAGCAGCCCCGGGGGCGGGAATCAGCCCCAGCATTTT,CASSPGGGNQPQHF
TRBV11-2,.,TRBJ1-2,TRBD1,TGTGCCAGCAGCTTAGGGGGACAGGGGGTCCATGGCTACACCTTC,CASSLGGQGVHGYTF
TRBV30,few,TRBJ2-3,TRBD1,TGTGCCTCTCGCAAAGGGGGCACCAGCACAGATACGCAGTATTTT,CASRKGGTSTDTQYF
TRBV27,once,TRBJ1-2,.,TGTGCCAGCAGTCCAAGACAGGACTCCTATGGCTACACCTTC,CASSPRQDSYGYTF
TRBV5-8,.,TRBJ2-1,TRBD2,TGTGCCAGCAGCCCCAGGACTAGCGCCTACAATGAGCAGTTCTTC,CASSPRTSAYNEQFF
TRBV4-1,.,TRBJ2-4,.,TGCGCCAGCAGCCAAGGGGTTAGCGGAGCAGGGGTGGACATTCAGTACTTC,CASSQGVSGAGVDIQYF
TRBV18,.,TRBJ1-1,.,TGTGCCAGCTCACCTCAGACACCGAACACTGAAGCTTTCTTT,CASSPQTPNTEAFF
TRBV11-3,.,TRBJ2-7,.,TGTGCCAGCAGCCGAGATAGTACGGGCGAATACGAGCAGTACTTC,CASSRDSTGEYEQYF
TRBV27,few,TRBJ1-3,TRBD1,TGTGCCAGCAGTCTCTCAGTCCCGGGACAGGGAAACACCATATATTTT,CASSLSVPGQGNTIYF
TRBV30,.,TRBJ1-3,.,TGTGCCTGGGGGTGGGTGGGACCATGGGGGTCGGCGTCTGGAAACACCATATATTTT,CAWGWVGPWGSASGNTIYF
TRBV5-1,.,TRBJ2-5,.,TGCGCCAGCAGCCCCGGCGGCAGGCTGGAAGAGACCCAGTACTTC,CASSPGGRLEETQYF
TRBV12-5,.,TRBJ2-1,TRBD1,TGTGCTAGTGGTTTGGTACCCGGGGACAGGGTCTTGTACAATGAGCAGTTCTTC,CASGLVPGDRVLYNEQFF
TRBV18,.,TRBJ2-1,.,TGTGCCAGCTCACCTCGGAGTGGGAATGAGCAGTTCTTC,CASSPRSGNEQFF
TRBV19,.,TRBJ1-2,TRBD1,TGTGCCAGTAGTACGCAACAGGGGTTAGGCGGCTACACCTTC,CASSTQQGLGGYTF
TRBV7-9,.,TRBJ1-4,.,TGTGCCAGCAGCTTGGGGGGTGGTGAAAAACTGTTTTTT,CASSLGGGEKLFF
TRBV14,.,TRBJ2-7,.,TGTGCCAGCAGCCAATTATCAGACTCCTACGAGCAGTACTTC,CASSQLSDSYEQYF